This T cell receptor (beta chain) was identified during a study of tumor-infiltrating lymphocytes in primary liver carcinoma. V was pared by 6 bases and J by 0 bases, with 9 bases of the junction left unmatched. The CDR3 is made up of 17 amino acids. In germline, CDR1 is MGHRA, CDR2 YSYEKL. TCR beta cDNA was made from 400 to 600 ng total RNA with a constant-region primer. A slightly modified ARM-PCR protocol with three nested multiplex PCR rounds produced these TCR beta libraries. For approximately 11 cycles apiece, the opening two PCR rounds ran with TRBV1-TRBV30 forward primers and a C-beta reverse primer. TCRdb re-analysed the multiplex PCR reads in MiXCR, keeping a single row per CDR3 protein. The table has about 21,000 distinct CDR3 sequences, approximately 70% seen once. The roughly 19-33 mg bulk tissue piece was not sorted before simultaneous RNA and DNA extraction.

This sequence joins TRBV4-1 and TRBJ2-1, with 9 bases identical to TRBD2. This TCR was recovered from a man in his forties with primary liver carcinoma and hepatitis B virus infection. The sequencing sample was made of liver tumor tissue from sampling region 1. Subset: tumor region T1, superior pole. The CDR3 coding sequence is TGCGCCAGCAGTCAGGGACTAGCTGAAAACTCCTACAATGAGCAGTTCTTC. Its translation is CASSQGLAENSYNEQFF.